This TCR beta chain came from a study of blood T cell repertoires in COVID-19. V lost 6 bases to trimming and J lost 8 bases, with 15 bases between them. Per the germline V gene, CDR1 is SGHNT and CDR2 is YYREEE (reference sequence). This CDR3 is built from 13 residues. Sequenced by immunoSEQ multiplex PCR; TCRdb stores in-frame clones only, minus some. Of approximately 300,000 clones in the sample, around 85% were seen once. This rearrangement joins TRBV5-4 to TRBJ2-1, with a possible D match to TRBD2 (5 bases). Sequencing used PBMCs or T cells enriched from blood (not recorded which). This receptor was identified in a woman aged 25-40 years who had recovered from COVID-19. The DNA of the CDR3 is TGTGCCAGCAAATGGGTTGGGAGTGATGAGCAGTTCTTC. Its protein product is CASKWVGSDEQFF.